The clone carrying this TCR beta chain was detected many times. Its antigen is not known. From RNA transcripts, TCR beta CDR3 regions were amplified. The TCR CDR3 was amplified in a first-round RT-PCR using the HTBI primer set. TCRdb re-called the multiplex PCR reads through MiXCR, storing one row per CDR3 protein. The sample has about 420,000 distinct CDR3 sequences; about 13% are singletons. Per the germline V gene, CDR1 is MDHEN and CDR2 is SYDVKM. The CDR3 length is 19 residues. The ends were cut back, 3 bases at V and 0 bases at J, with 23 bases in the middle. Stable hyperthyroidism: no ophthalmopathy progression over 18 months of follow-up. The hyperthyroidism patients had all been newly diagnosed, and their disease duration was under 2 months. Their ages ranged from 18 to 65 years. This specimen comes from a study of T cells in Graves' hyperthyroidism and ophthalmopathy. Study-wide findings and caveats: A 13 V-J model separated ophthalmopathy from stable hyperthyroidism.

The J gene is TRBJ1-1, the V gene TRBV28; no clear D gene. This TCR was recovered from a young woman with Graves' hyperthyroidism. The sequencing sample was made of blood. The CDR3 sequence is CASSFGDSSGVGVNTEAFF. The CDR3 DNA sequence: TGTGCCAGCAGTTTTGGGGATAGTTCGGGTGTCGGGGTGAACACTGAAGCTTTCTTT.